The sequence of this T cell receptor (beta chain) was determined in a study of T cells in Graves' hyperthyroidism and ophthalmopathy (dated by TCRdb to the late 2010s). Context from the whole study: Peripheral blood samples were taken at initial diagnosis, before any treatment was given. To identify distinguishing TCR V-J signatures, a discovery cohort of 90 to 100 patients was used, comprising 40 to 45 with Graves' ophthalmopathy and around 60 with stable Graves' hyperthyroidism. Prospective prediction of ophthalmopathy was tested in an independent validation cohort of 18 to 20 hyperthyroidism patients and around 16 patients who later progressed to ophthalmopathy. The approximately 95 discovery patients were divided at random into training and test sets in a 7:3 ratio. In addition, the study compared T-cell repertoires in thyroid tissue and in blood from roughly six Graves' hyperthyroidism patients. Following sampling, methimazole starting at 30 mg daily was given to hyperthyroidism patients, and high-dose intravenous methylprednisolone was given to ophthalmopathy patients. The paper reports TCR Vbeta CDR3 sequencing of approximately 140 peripheral blood samples: around 45 ophthalmopathy, roughly 74 hyperthyroidism and some 17 progressor patients. The research as a whole found: Sample size was not statistically predetermined, and blinding of investigators to group allocation was not performed. Blood samples also contained most of the expanded thyroid clonotypes (frequency above 0.001), which suggests that blood repertoires may reflect thyroid immune responses. In validation, progression to ophthalmopathy was predicted by the model with about 70% sensitivity and around 76% specificity, a median of about 6 months before onset. A model built on a 13 V-J signature distinguished ophthalmopathy from stable hyperthyroidism, reaching 85% to 90% sensitivity and under 84% specificity in cross-validation and 80%/75% in testing.

This clonotype was found many times. What antigen it recognizes has not been identified. The input lacks base qualities; no much larger clone sits a single base away. Ophthalmopathy patients had moderately to severely active disease, with a Clinical Activity Score of 3 or more, a NOSPECS grade of 4 or more, and a disease duration of less than 3 months. Any patient with an uncontrolled infection, another autoimmune disease, pregnancy or lactation was excluded. Diagnoses were established on the basis of clinical symptoms, serum thyroxine and TRAb, thyroid ultrasound, and orbital computed tomography. PBMCs were separated from roughly 9.3 ml of fresh peripheral blood using Ficoll-Paque density gradient centrifugation. Total RNA was extracted using Trizol reagent, and RNA quality was assessed on an Agilent 2100 Bioanalyzer. The TCR beta CDR3 regions were amplified from the RNA transcripts. For the first round of RT-PCR on the TCR CDR3, the HTBI primer set was used together with the Qiagen OneStep RT-PCR kit. The libraries were constructed in a second round of multiplex PCR and then size-selected and purified. Sequencing of the libraries was done on an Illumina HiSeq2000 using paired-end 100 bp reads. As for the original processing: SOAPnuke was used to process the raw data, throwing out any read that contained adapters or uncalled bases, had a mean Phred below 15, or lacked an exact constant-primer or identifier match. High-quality paired reads were merged using COPE v1.2.5, and each unique nucleotide sequence was defined as a clonotype. Clonotypes were aligned to IMGT TRBV, TRBD and TRBJ reference segments using MiTCR v1.1. Only V-J combinations with frequency above 0.0001, covering 99% to 99.2% of repertoires, were analysed. A TCS score was defined as the ratio between F50 (clonal expansion) and ExV (chaos), using BLOSUM62-based TCRdist between CDR3 peptides within each V-J. Welch's t-statistics and random forest reduced 500 to 650 V-J features to under 15, which were used in a naive Bayes classifier (R e1071). TCRdb redid the processing of the public reads, applying fastp at Q25 and MiXCR, and retained in-frame beta chains. Under each unique CDR3 protein, matching rows form one entry showing the most common genes and DNA. The V and J calls come from TCRdb's annotation, not from the publication. Present in this sample are about 330,000 distinct CDR3 sequences, about an eighth of which were seen just once. Clones ranked in the top ten supply 30% to 40% of the sample.

Sequences MNHEY (CDR1) and SMNVEV (CDR2) are obtained from the germline V gene (reference sequence). V gives up 2 bases and J gives up 4 bases, and the segment between their germline ends measures 8 bases. The CDR3, from cysteine to phenylalanine, totals 13 residues. Only the CDR3 region is kept as DNA, spanning 39 bases read in frame from base 1. The sequence is built from TRBV27 and TRBJ1-1; no D gene is confidently identified. Sequenced sample: blood. The clonotype comes from a woman aged 40-49 years with Graves' ophthalmopathy. This receptor carries the CDR3 CASSLSLVTEAFF. The nucleotide sequence is TGTGCCAGCAGTTTAAGCTTGGTCACTGAAGCTTTCTTT.